A single sample is the source of the 8 T cell receptor beta chains below, sequenced in a study of a mutant IDH1 vaccine in newly diagnosed glioma. Only in-frame clones appear in the TCRdb table, and some are missing; sequencing was by immunoSEQ multiplex PCR. Among roughly 34,000 clones, 75% to 95% were seen once, and the ten largest hold around 5.1%. Regarding time point: week 47, end of study. All doses held 300 ug of mutant IDH1 20-mer peptide, with topical imiquimod. Their antigen targets remain unknown. This specimen was PBMCs, taken from a glioma patient whose treatment included an IDH1 peptide vaccine. The receptors were sampled from a woman aged 40 to 50 with glioma.

This chain joins TRBV14 and TRBJ1-1; TRBD1 might be the D (5 bases). Germline CDR1 and CDR2: SGHDN and FVKESK. V was trimmed by 2 bases and J by 3 bases, leaving 10 bases between them. The CDR3 extends over 14 amino acids. The CDR3 is CASSQRGFDTEAFF. Written as DNA, the CDR3 is TGTGCCAGCAGCCAACGGGGGTTCGACACTGAAGCTTTCTTT.

V and J are TRBV4-1 and TRBJ2-2, with TRBD2 matching 7 bases. Germline values: CDR1 MGHRA, CDR2 YSYEKL. Trimming removed 3 bases from V and 0 bases from J; junction bases left unmatched: 13. The CDR3 has 19 residues. CDR3 DNA: TGCGCCAGCAGCCAGGGGGTTCTGAGGGCGGGGGCGAACACCGGGGAGCTGTTTTTT. This sequence encodes CASSQGVLRAGANTGELFF.

V is TRBV29-1 and J is TRBJ1-1; the D is unclear. V was trimmed by 5 bases and J by 1 base, leaving 20 bases between them. Looked up from germline, CDR1 is SQVTM and CDR2 is ANQGSEA. This CDR3 comprises 16 residues. The DNA of the CDR3 is TGCAGCGTTAAGTCCCAGCGAGGTTCTGCGAACACTGAAGCTTTCTTT. Its translation: CSVKSQRGSANTEAFF.

CDR3 bases: TGTGCCAGCAGCCAAGATTTGGGGCAAACCCTGAACACTGAAGCTTTCTTT. It encodes CASSQDLGQTLNTEAFF. V gene TRBV4-2 combines with J gene TRBJ1-1; the D gene is possibly TRBD1 (5 bases). The germline gives CDR1 LGHNA, CDR2 YNFKEQ. The CDR3 loop spans 17 amino acids. With 0 bases removed from V and 0 bases from J, the gap between germline ends came to 14 bases.

Written as DNA, the CDR3 is TGTGCCAGCAGCTTAGCGTCTAGCGGGGGGGCCTACAATGAGCAGTTCTTC. Protein: CASSLASSGGAYNEQFF. This rearrangement joins TRBV7-2 to TRBJ2-1, with 12 bases lining up with TRBD2. The CDR3 extends over 17 amino acids. Germline assignment: CDR1 SGHTA and CDR2 FQGNSA. Trimming cost V 0 bases and J 2 bases; bases outside gene matches: 2.

This chain joins TRBV11-2 and TRBJ2-5; D not resolved. This CDR3 spans 13 amino acids. V dropped 0 bases and J dropped 2 bases, with 4 bases sitting between them. Looked up from germline, CDR1 is SGHAT and CDR2 is FQNNGV. In nucleotides, the CDR3 is TGTGCCAGCAGCTTAGAGTGGCAAGAGACCCAGTACTTC. Translation gives CASSLEWQETQYF.

The sample holds one count of this clone. The chain uses TRBV5-1 and TRBJ2-3; D is possibly TRBD2 (6 bases). Trimming left V 4 bases short and J 2 bases short, with 14 bases between. In germline, CDR1 is SGHRS, CDR2 YFSETQ. The CDR3 contains 15 residues. The CDR3 sequence: CASSPLSGPTDTQYF. The CDR3 coding sequence is TGCGCCAGCAGCCCCCTTAGCGGCCCCACAGATACGCAGTATTTT.

On this clone itself: Its ends do not fully match the called genes, so a read error is possible. CDR3 residues: CASRWREAYTGELFF. DNA for the CDR3: TGTGCCAGCAGGTGGCGGGAGGCCTACACCGGGGAACTGTTTTTT. This chain links TRBV2 with TRBJ2-2, with TRBD2 matching over 8 bases. The CDR3 is 15 amino acids. Germline V CDR1 and CDR2: SNHLY, FYNNEI. Based on the CDR3 plus reference TRBV2 and TRBJ2-2, the full variable domain is EPEVTQTPSHQVTQMGQEVILRCVPISNHLYFYWYRQILGQKVEFLVSFYNNEISEKSEIFDDQFSVERPDGSNFTLKIRSTKLEDSAMYFCASRWREAYTGELFFGEGSRLTVL.